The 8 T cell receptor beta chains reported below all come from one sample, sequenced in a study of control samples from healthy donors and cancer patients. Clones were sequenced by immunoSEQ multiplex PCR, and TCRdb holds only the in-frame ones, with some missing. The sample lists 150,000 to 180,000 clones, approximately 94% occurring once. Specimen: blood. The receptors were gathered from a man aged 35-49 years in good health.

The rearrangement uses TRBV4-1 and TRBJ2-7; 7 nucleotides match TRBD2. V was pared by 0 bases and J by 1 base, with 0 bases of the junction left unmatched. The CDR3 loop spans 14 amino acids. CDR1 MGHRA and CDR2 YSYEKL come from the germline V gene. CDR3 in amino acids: CASSQEAGSYEQYF. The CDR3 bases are TGCGCCAGCAGCCAAGAAGCGGGGTCCTACGAGCAGTACTTC.

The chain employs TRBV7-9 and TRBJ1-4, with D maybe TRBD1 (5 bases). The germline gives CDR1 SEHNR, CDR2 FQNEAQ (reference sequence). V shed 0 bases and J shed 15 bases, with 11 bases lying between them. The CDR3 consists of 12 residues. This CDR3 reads CASSLAWAGLFF. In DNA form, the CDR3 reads TGTGCCAGCAGCTTAGCTTGGGCAGGGTTGTTTTTT.

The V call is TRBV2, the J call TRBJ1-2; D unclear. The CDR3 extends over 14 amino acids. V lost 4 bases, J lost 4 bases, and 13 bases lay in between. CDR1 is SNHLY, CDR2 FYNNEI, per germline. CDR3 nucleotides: TGTGCCAGCAGTGTAGAGAGACCGGCCTATGGCTACACCTTC. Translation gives CASSVERPAYGYTF.

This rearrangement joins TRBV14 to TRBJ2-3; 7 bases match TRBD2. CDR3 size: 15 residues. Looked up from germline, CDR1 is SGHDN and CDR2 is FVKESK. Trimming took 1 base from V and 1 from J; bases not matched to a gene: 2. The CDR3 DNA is TGTGCCAGCAGCCAAGCCCGGGGGGGCACAGATACGCAGTATTTT. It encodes CASSQARGGTDTQYF.

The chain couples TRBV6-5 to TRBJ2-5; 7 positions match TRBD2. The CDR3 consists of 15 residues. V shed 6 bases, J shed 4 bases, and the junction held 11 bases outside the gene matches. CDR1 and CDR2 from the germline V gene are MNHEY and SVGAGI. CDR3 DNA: TGTGCCAGCAGAGCCTCGACTAGCCTCCGAGAGACCCAGTACTTC. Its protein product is CASRASTSLRETQYF.

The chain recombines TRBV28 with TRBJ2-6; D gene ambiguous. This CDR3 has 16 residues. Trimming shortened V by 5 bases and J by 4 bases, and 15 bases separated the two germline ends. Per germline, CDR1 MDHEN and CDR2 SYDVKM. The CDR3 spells CASSPILGAGANVLTF. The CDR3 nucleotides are TGTGCCAGCAGTCCTATACTCGGCGCCGGGGCCAACGTCCTGACTTTC.

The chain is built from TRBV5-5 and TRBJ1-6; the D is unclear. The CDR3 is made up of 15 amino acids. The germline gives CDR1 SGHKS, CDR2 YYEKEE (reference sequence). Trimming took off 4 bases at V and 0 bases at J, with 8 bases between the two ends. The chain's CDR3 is CASSDTSSYNSPLHF. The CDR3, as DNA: TGTGCCAGCAGCGACACGAGCTCCTATAATTCACCCCTCCACTTT.

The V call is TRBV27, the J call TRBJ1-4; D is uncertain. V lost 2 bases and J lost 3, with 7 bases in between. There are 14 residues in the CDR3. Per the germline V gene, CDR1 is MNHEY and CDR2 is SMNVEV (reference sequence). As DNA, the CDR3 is TGTGCCAGCAGTTTAGTTTGGTCTAATGAAAAACTGTTTTTT. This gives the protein CASSLVWSNEKLFF.